Following are 19 T cell receptor beta chains from one sample sequenced in a study of radiotherapy plus CTLA-4 blockade in lung cancer. Generated by immunoSEQ multiplex PCR, the TCRdb table keeps only in-frame clones and is missing some. The sample gives 49,000 or so clones, less than 85% of which show up once; around 8.3% is in the top ten. Sequenced material: peripheral blood, taken from a patient treated with radiotherapy plus ipilimumab. Receptors originate from a human donor with non-small cell lung cancer who had stable disease on radiotherapy plus ipilimumab.

Written as DNA, the CDR3 is TGTGCCAGCTCACCCCCCCGGACAGGGTATTACTATGGCTACACCTTC. This gives the protein CASSPPRTGYYYGYTF. The V call is TRBV18, the J call TRBJ1-2, with 8 nucleotides matching TRBD1. This CDR3 region has 16 residues. The V segment lost 3 bases and the J segment 3 bases; nucleotides outside the gene matches: 9. CDR1 is KGHSH and CDR2 is LQKENI in the germline V gene.

The rearrangement joins TRBV5-1 to TRBJ1-1; D uncertain. Trimming cost V 0 bases and J 2 bases, with 5 bases left between them. CDR1 is SGHRS, CDR2 YFSETQ, per germline. The CDR3 extends over 13 amino acids. CDR3: CASSLEVNTEAFF. As DNA, the CDR3 is TGCGCCAGCAGCTTGGAAGTTAACACTGAAGCTTTCTTT.

The V gene is TRBV28, the J gene TRBJ1-2; D is undetermined. CDR1 and CDR2 (germline): MDHEN, SYDVKM. The CDR3 extends over 14 amino acids. V lost 4 bases to trimming and J lost 4 bases, with 13 bases between them. The CDR3, as DNA: TGTGCCAGCAGTTCCCCCGGACGGATCTATGGCTACACCTTC. This translates into CASSSPGRIYGYTF.

This clone occurred a few times. The chain combines TRBV11-1 with TRBJ1-6; D unclear. CDR1 SGHAT and CDR2 FQDESV come from the germline V gene (reference sequence). Trimming stripped 2 bases from V and 5 bases from J, with 7 bases between. CDR3 size: 14 residues. The chain's CDR3 is CASSLYTDNSPLHF. CDR3 sequence (DNA): TGTGCCAGCAGCTTATATACGGATAATTCACCCCTCCACTTT.

The V gene is TRBV18, the J gene TRBJ2-5; D unclear. V was trimmed by 5 bases and J by 2 bases, leaving 9 bases between them. CDR1 and CDR2 from the germline V gene are KGHSH and LQKENI. CDR3 length equals 13 residues. The CDR3 is CASSSYQQETQYF. The CDR3 nucleotides read TGTGCCAGCTCATCGTATCAACAAGAGACCCAGTACTTC.

This clone was seen a handful of times. The V gene is TRBV28, the J gene TRBJ1-1; no clear D gene. CDR1 and CDR2 from the germline V gene are MDHEN and SYDVKM. Trimming removed 7 bases at V and 7 bases at J, with 13 bases between. The CDR3 has 12 residues. The CDR3 reads CASTLLTGEAFF. The CDR3 coding sequence is TGTGCCAGCACCCTCCTGACGGGTGAAGCTTTCTTT.

This clone showed up just a few times. This chain links TRBV28 with TRBJ1-5, with D perhaps TRBD1 (5 bases). This CDR3 is built from 12 residues. Germline V gene lookup returns CDR1 MDHEN and CDR2 SYDVKM. V was clipped by 4 bases and J by 6 bases, with 7 bases between them. CDR3 loop: CASSWRGQPQHF. The CDR3 DNA reads TGTGCCAGCAGTTGGAGGGGTCAGCCCCAGCATTTT.

V and J are TRBV9 and TRBJ1-2, with 7 nucleotides matching TRBD1. CDR3 length: 13 amino acids. V lost 4 bases and J lost 6; bases outside the gene matches: 6. In germline, CDR1 is SGDLS, CDR2 YYNGEE. This CDR3 is CASSLDRVHGYTF. The CDR3 DNA follows: TGTGCCAGCAGCCTCGACAGGGTTCATGGCTACACCTTC.

This clone turned up a few times. The chain links TRBV14 to TRBJ2-2; 10 bases are shared with TRBD2. Germline V gives CDR1 SGHDN, CDR2 FVKESK. This CDR3 contains 15 residues. V was clipped by 6 bases and J by 2 bases; unmatched bases: 3. CDR3: CASSGLAANTGELFF. The CDR3, as DNA: TGTGCCAGCAGTGGACTAGCGGCCAACACCGGGGAGCTGTTTTTT.

In this sample, this clone turned up a few times. The genes are TRBV5-6 and TRBJ2-3; 13 nucleotides agree with TRBD2. V was pared by 4 bases and J by 4 bases, with 9 bases of the junction left unmatched. Germline-derived CDR1 and CDR2 are SGHDT and YYEEEE. This CDR3 comprises 17 residues. CDR3 residues: CASSMERLAGGPDTQYF. In nucleotides, the CDR3 is TGTGCCAGCAGCATGGAGCGACTAGCGGGGGGTCCAGATACGCAGTATTTT.

The chain is built from TRBV7-9 and TRBJ1-5, with 7 bases lining up with TRBD1. V lost 5 bases and J lost 9; bases outside the gene matches: 13. Germline assignment: CDR1 SEHNR and CDR2 FQNEAQ (reference sequence). This CDR3 has 15 residues. The CDR3 DNA follows: TGTGCCAGCAGCACGACGCGACAGGGTTGGTCGCCCCAGCATTTT. It translates to CASSTTRQGWSPQHF.

This chain links TRBV19 with TRBJ1-4, with D unclear. Germline CDR1 reads LNHDA; CDR2 reads SQIVND (reference sequence). CDR3 length: 15 amino acids. Trimming left V 8 bases short and J 4 bases short, with 17 bases between. The CDR3 loop is CASSGPGEGNEKLFF. The CDR3 bases are TGTGCCAGTTCTGGGCCAGGCGAAGGTAATGAAAAACTGTTTTTT.

The chain has TRBV10-3 and TRBJ1-1, with D perhaps matching TRBD1 (6 bases). V was shortened by 5 bases and J by 2 bases, with 9 bases between the two germline ends. CDR3 length equals 13 residues. CDR1 ENHRY and CDR2 SYGVKD come from the germline V gene. This CDR3 is CAISKQGNTEAFF. The CDR3 DNA reads as TGTGCCATCAGTAAACAGGGTAACACTGAAGCTTTCTTT.

V gene TRBV5-1 combines with J gene TRBJ1-4, with 7 bases identical to TRBD1. V shed 7 bases, J shed 0 bases, and the junction held 3 bases outside the gene matches. The germline V gene has CDR1 SGHRS and CDR2 YFSETQ. This CDR3 has 14 amino acids. CDR3: CASRQGTTNEKLFF. The CDR3 DNA is TGCGCCAGCCGACAGGGAACAACTAATGAAAAACTGTTTTTT.

This chain connects TRBV2 to TRBJ2-1; D remains unclear. CDR1 is SNHLY and CDR2 is FYNNEI in the germline V gene. V lost 8 bases and J lost 3, with 8 bases in between. CDR3 length: 12 residues. In nucleotides, the CDR3 is TGTGCCAGCCATTTCAACTACAATGAGCAGTTCTTC. Protein: CASHFNYNEQFF.

This clone was picked up one time. The V gene is TRBV2, the J gene TRBJ1-4, with D possibly TRBD1 on 5 matching bases. The CDR3 is made up of 16 amino acids. Germline V gene lookup returns CDR1 SNHLY and CDR2 FYNNEI. V was cut by 6 bases and J by 7 bases, with 21 bases left in between. The CDR3 spells CASRENTSGLREKLFF. The CDR3 nucleotides are TGTGCCAGCAGGGAAAACACTTCGGGACTTCGTGAAAAACTGTTTTTT. The full variable domain, its missing parts supplied by reference TRBV2 and TRBJ1-4, is EPEVTQTPSHQVTQMGQEVILRCVPISNHLYFYWYRQILGQKVEFLVSFYNNEISEKSEIFDDQFSVERPDGSNFTLKIRSTKLEDSAMYFCASRENTSGLREKLFFGSGTQLSVL.

The sample holds a few counts of this clone. The rearrangement links TRBV5-4 to TRBJ2-6; D is uncertain. The V gene lost 3 bases and the J gene lost 2 bases, with 9 bases spanning the gap. Germline loops: CDR1 SGHNT, CDR2 YYREEE (reference sequence). The CDR3 has 15 residues. In DNA, the CDR3 is TGTGCCAGCAGCTCCCAGGCAACTGGGGCCAACGTCCTGACTTTC. Residues: CASSSQATGANVLTF.

This clone was seen once. V usage is TRBV28 and J usage is TRBJ1-6; 8 nucleotides line up with TRBD1. CDR1 is MDHEN and CDR2 is SYDVKM in the germline V gene. J was trimmed by 10 bases and V by 5 bases; bases with no gene match: 10. The CDR3 sequence is 15 residues long. In nucleotides, the CDR3 is TGTGCCAGCAGTCCCATGGACAGGGTTGACTCACCCCTCCACTTT. It encodes CASSPMDRVDSPLHF. Complete variable domain (other parts from reference TRBV28 and TRBJ1-6): DVKVTQSSRYLVKRTGEKVFLECVQDMDHENMFWYRQDPGLGLRLIYFSYDVKMKEKGDIPEGYSVSREKKERFSLILESASTNQTSMYLCASSPMDRVDSPLHFGNGTRLTVT.

The J gene is TRBJ2-7, the V gene TRBV6-5; no clear D. Germline V CDR1 and CDR2: MNHEY, SVGAGI. The V end was cut by 10 bases, the J end by 0 bases, with 16 bases between. CDR3 size: 14 residues. The DNA of the CDR3 is TGTGCCACCCTCAGAGCTACGGACTCCTACGAGCAGTACTTC. It codes for CATLRATDSYEQYF.